One and the same sample provided the 12 T cell receptor beta chains below, sequenced in a study of T cells in Graves' hyperthyroidism and ophthalmopathy. RNA transcripts provided the source from which TCR beta CDR3 regions were amplified. Initially, a first-round RT-PCR of the TCR CDR3 employed the HTBI primer set. MiXCR, run by TCRdb on the multiplex PCR reads, gives a single entry per CDR3 protein. This sample has approximately 400,000 distinct CDR3 sequences, with about 19% found just once. The sequenced sample was blood. These receptors were taken from a woman younger than 30 with Graves' hyperthyroidism.

This clonotype was observed at least ten times. V usage is TRBV6-5 and J usage is TRBJ2-7; TRBD1 aligns across 11 bases. V dropped 6 bases and J dropped 6; count of bases not matched to a gene: 7. The CDR3 is 14 amino acids. CDR1 is MNHEY, CDR2 SVGAGI, per germline. As DNA, the CDR3 is TGTGCCAGCAGATACACCGGGACAGGGGGCGAGCAGTACTTC. It yields the protein CASRYTGTGGEQYF.

This clonotype appeared many times. The J gene is TRBJ1-5, the V gene TRBV12-3 or TRBV12-4; a weak D match, TRBD1 (5 bases). The CDR3 consists of 16 residues. Trimming took 5 bases from V and 2 from J, leaving 16 bases between them. CDR3 DNA sequence: TGTGCCAGCAGTACCCGAGGGGAATTCGGCAATCAGCCCCAGCATTTT. It specifies CASSTRGEFGNQPQHF.

This clonotype was detected many times. A read error may produce the germline difference seen at one junction end. The chain carries TRBV6-5 and TRBJ2-7; the match to TRBD1 covers 7 bases. Germline assignment: CDR1 MNHEY and CDR2 SVGAGI. This CDR3 contains 16 residues. The CDR3: CASSYSGTAVSYERYF. CDR3 coding DNA: TGTGCCAGCAGTTACTCTGGGACAGCAGTTTCCTACGAGCGGTACTTC.

This clonotype was counted a few times. The V call is TRBV30, the J call TRBJ2-6; either TRBD1 or TRBD2 may supply D (5 bases each). Trimming left V 2 bases short and J 4 bases short, with 15 bases between. The CDR3 spans 16 residues. Germline values: CDR1 GTSNPN, CDR2 SVGIG (reference sequence). The CDR3 DNA follows: TGTGCCTGGAGTAACCCTAGGGACCCCGGGGCCAACGTCCTGACTTTC. This encodes CAWSNPRDPGANVLTF. The entire variable domain, with the rest obtained from reference TRBV30 and TRBJ2-6, is as follows: SQTIHQWPATLVQPVGSPLSLECTVEGTSNPNLYWYRQAAGRGLQLLFYSVGIGQISSEVPQNLSASRPQDRQFILSSKKLLLSDSGFYLCAWSNPRDPGANVLTFGAGSRLTVL.

This clonotype was observed at least ten times. The chain has TRBV6-1 and TRBJ1-5, with a possible D match to TRBD1 (6 bases). This CDR3 has 14 amino acids. Deletions cut 2 bases from V and 6 bases from J, with 11 bases between. Per the germline V gene, CDR1 is MNHNS and CDR2 is SASEGT. This CDR3 is CASSEKGGGQPQHF. The CDR3 bases are TGTGCCAGCAGTGAAAAGGGGGGAGGTCAGCCCCAGCATTTT.

This clonotype was found many times. The chain recombines TRBV6-1 with TRBJ1-5; 7 bases map to TRBD1. Germline assignment: CDR1 MNHNS and CDR2 SASEGT. V shed 3 bases and J 0 bases; nucleotides not matched to a gene: 11. The CDR3 totals 18 residues. For the CDR3, the DNA is TGTGCCAGCAGTGATCCCCAGGGGGGGCCTTATAGCAATCAGCCCCAGCATTTT. This gives the protein CASSDPQGGPYSNQPQHF.

This clonotype was seen many times. This chain connects TRBV6-1 to TRBJ1-5; D not certain. V was trimmed by 5 bases and J by 7 bases, leaving 12 bases between them. CDR1 and CDR2 from the germline V gene are MNHNS and SASEGT. The CDR3 runs 13 residues. The CDR3 coding sequence is TGTGCCAGCAGTCCGGTCTGGGGACAGCCCCAGCATTTT. This codes for CASSPVWGQPQHF.

The sample holds many counts of this clonotype. The V and J genes are TRBV12-3 or TRBV12-4 and TRBJ1-5, with D uncertain. V lost 2 bases, J lost 7 bases, and 12 bases lay in between. The CDR3 has 14 residues. The CDR3 protein is CASSLKGADQPQHF. DNA for the CDR3: TGTGCCAGCAGTTTAAAGGGCGCAGACCAGCCCCAGCATTTT.

In its sample, this clonotype was seen many times. A much more abundant neighbour one base away suggests this may be a read error. The rearrangement uses TRBV4-2 and TRBJ2-2; D remains ambiguous. V was pared by 3 bases and J by 1 base, with 0 bases between. The CDR3 sequence is 12 residues long. Germline V gene lookup returns CDR1 LGHNA and CDR2 YNFKEQ. The chain's CDR3 is CASSQNTGELFF. CDR3 in DNA: TGTGCCAGCAGCCAGAACACCGGGGAGCTGTTTTTT.

This clonotype was counted ten times or more. The chain joins TRBV6-5 to TRBJ2-3; the match to TRBD2 covers 11 bases. The CDR3 has 16 residues. The V gene end was trimmed by 6 bases and the J gene end by 3 bases; junction bases not matched to a gene: 8. Germline V CDR1 and CDR2: MNHEY, SVGAGI. In DNA, the CDR3 is TGTGCCAGCAGCTTCACTAGCGGGGGTATTACAGATACGCAGTATTTT. It translates to CASSFTSGGITDTQYF.

This clonotype was found many times. The chain carries TRBV2 and TRBJ1-1; perhaps TRBD1 as D (6 bases). The V end was cut by 10 bases, the J end by 0 bases, with 15 bases between. The CDR3 length is 14 residues. In germline, CDR1 is SNHLY, CDR2 FYNNEI. The CDR3 region has the DNA TGTGCCACTCAGTCTGGACAGATGAACACTGAAGCTTTCTTT. It specifies CATQSGQMNTEAFF. Complete variable domain (other parts from reference TRBV2 and TRBJ1-1): EPEVTQTPSHQVTQMGQEVILRCVPISNHLYFYWYRQILGQKVEFLVSFYNNEISEKSEIFDDQFSVERPDGSNFTLKIRSTKLEDSAMYFCATQSGQMNTEAFFGQGTRLTVV.

This chain joins TRBV19 and TRBJ1-4; the D gene is possibly TRBD1 (6 bases). Germline loops: CDR1 LNHDA, CDR2 SQIVND (reference sequence). Trimming took 11 bases from V and 8 from J, leaving 15 bases between them. This CDR3 has 12 amino acids. DNA of the CDR3: TGTGCCTCAGGGGCAGGGAGGGAAAAACTGTTTTTT. Protein sequence: CASGAGREKLFF.